This TCR beta chain is drawn from a study of shared T cell receptors in the human thymus (dated by TCRdb to the early 2020s). For the study in its entirety: The study investigated the way shared, self-reactive T-cell receptor alpha chains are produced in the human thymus.

A remark on this clone: Its specific antigen is unknown. No base quality values were provided; no much bigger clone lies one nucleotide off.

The library was built by means of the immunoSEQ multiplex PCR assay. TCRdb retrieved this table from immuneACCESS and kept in-frame rearrangements only. Not all clones are present; in checked studies, unresolved V genes account for under half, and no reason is known for the remainder. For this sample the table gives almost 550,000 clones, of which 78% were detected only once. Together, the top ten hold 0.01% to 0.015% of the sample. The CDR3, from cysteine to phenylalanine, totals 16 residues. Kept here is only the CDR3 DNA, which spans 48 bases and is read in frame from base 1. V loses 5 bases, J loses 5 bases, and the germline ends lie 19 bases apart. CDR1 and CDR2, per the germline V gene, are SNHLY and FYNNEI. This sample was also put to use in a study of human thymus T cells. As that second study puts it: Immunologically healthy infants undergoing open corrective cardiac surgery for congenital heart defects in Finland were used as donors. Thymus tissue was obtained as surgical resects removed during corrective cardiac surgery. Biased V and J gene segment usage appeared to be present in both thymic and peripheral blood repertoires. Highly overlapping thymic TCR repertoires among unrelated individuals were reported in the related research. The study described the TCR alpha and beta repertoires in roughly 8 infant thymus samples and a few matching peripheral blood samples. The cohort included about 6 male and a couple of female infants, with donor ages spanning 7 to 244 days. Thymocytes were freed from the tissue by mechanical means and kept at -70 degrees C as pellets of roughly 8.5-31 million cells. A QIAsymphony instrument was used to extract genomic DNA from the frozen cell pellets. Using the immunoSEQ multiplex PCR assay, the TCRB and TCRAD loci were amplified from a standardized quantity of quality-controlled genomic DNA. The amplicons spanned the V(D)J region and were long enough to cover the CDR3 and allow V and J genes to be identified. The commercial immunoSEQ service was used to sequence amplicons on an Illumina platform. Primer bias and sequencing errors were corrected as previously described, and TCRAD and TCRB were defined on the basis of the IMGT database. The repertoires were analysed using immunoSEQ Analyzer 3.0 and VDJTools for basic statistics, V/J segment usage, diversity estimates, rarefaction and pairwise overlap. Chao1, ChaoE, Efron-Thisted, Shannon and inverse Simpson indices were used to estimate diversity, which was also estimated on datasets down-sampled to the smallest sample. Repertoire overlap was determined by strict matching of CDR3 nucleotide sequence, V gene and J gene, and Jaccard-based multidimensional scaling clustering was applied. On average, thymus samples gave roughly 800,000 unique TCRB clonotypes, whereas blood samples gave roughly 80,000.

The chain links TRBV2 with TRBJ2-1; perhaps TRBD2 is the D gene, with 5 bases matching. This receptor was identified in a boy in the first two years of life with a congenital heart defect. Donor details come from another sample of the same person, matched by shared clones. Sequenced input: thymocytes. The nucleotide sequence reads TGTGCCAGCAGTCCCCCGGGATCCCGTAGAAACAATGAGCAGTTCTTC. It specifies CASSPPGSRRNNEQFF. The full variable domain, with segments outside the CDR3 supplied by the reference TRBV2 and TRBJ2-1 proteins, appears as EPEVTQTPSHQVTQMGQEVILRCVPISNHLYFYWYRQILGQKVEFLVSFYNNEISEKSEIFDDQFSVERPDGSNFTLKIRSTKLEDSAMYFCASSPPGSRRNNEQFFGPGTRLTVL.